This T cell receptor (beta chain) comes out of a study of Ad26.COV2.S vaccination and SARS-CoV-2 variants. Study-wide context: The study gave Ad26.COV2.S intramuscularly, once or twice 56 days apart.

Treatment meaning: around 19 received Ad26.COV2.S at low or high dose, single or two shots; several received placebo; per-sample allocation not given. After the first vaccine or placebo injection, samples were drawn on day 63. Whoever gave the sample was an adult aged 18-55 years in Boston. Wuhan-strain SARS-CoV-2 spike was expressed by the Ad26 vector that made up the vaccine. Profiling relied on immunoSEQ multiplex PCR, and the TCRdb table lists in-frame clones only, not all of them. The data contain about 350,000 clones, around nine tenths of them singletons. The V and J ends lost 5 bases and 6 bases respectively, with 11 bases between them. Germline lookup yields CDR1 SQVTM and CDR2 ANQGSEA. The CDR3 is 13 amino acids.

The sample consisted of peripheral blood, taken in a trial of Ad26.COV2.S vaccine versus placebo. The chain has TRBV29-1 and TRBJ1-6; D gene unclear. The clonotype was recovered from a person between 18 and 60 years old who received the Ad26.COV2.S COVID-19 vaccine or a placebo. The CDR3 region has the DNA TGCAGCGTTTATATGGTTGGTAATTCACCCCTCCACTTT. Its translation: CSVYMVGNSPLHF.